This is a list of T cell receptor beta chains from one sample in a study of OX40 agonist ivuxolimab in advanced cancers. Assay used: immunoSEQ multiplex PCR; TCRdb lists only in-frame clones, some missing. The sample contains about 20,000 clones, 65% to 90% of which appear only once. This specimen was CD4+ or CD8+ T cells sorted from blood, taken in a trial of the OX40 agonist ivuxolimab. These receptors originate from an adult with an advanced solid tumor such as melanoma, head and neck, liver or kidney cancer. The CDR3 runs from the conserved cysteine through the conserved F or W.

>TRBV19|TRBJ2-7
CASSATQGYEQYF
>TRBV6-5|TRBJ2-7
CASSYLPDSYEQYF
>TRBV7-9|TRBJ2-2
CASSLAGPDTGELFF
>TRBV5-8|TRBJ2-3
CASSPRVTGGADTQYF
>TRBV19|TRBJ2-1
CASSPRDRSYNEQFF
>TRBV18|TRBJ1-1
CASSPNTEAFF
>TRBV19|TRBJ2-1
CASTRAPLGNEQFF
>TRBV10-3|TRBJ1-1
CAGGQGRNTEAFF
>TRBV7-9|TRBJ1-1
CASSLTSNTEAFF
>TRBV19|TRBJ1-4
CASSIERAGGEKLFF
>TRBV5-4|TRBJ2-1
CASSPSSGGAYNEQFF
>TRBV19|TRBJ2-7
CASSPNILQIYEQYF
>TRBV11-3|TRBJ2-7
CAGSTRQGSEQYF
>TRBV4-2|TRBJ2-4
CASSQAGVAKNIQYF
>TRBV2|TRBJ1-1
CATTGEDAEAFF
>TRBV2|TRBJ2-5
CASSEGGETQYF
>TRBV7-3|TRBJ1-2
CASSLGGQGIYGYTF
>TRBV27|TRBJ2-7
CASSSSAEYYEQYF
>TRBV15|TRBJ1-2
CATSIPANYGYTF
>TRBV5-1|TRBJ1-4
CASSLGQGQEKLFF